The 20 T cell receptor beta chains in this list originate from one sample, sequenced in a study of technical replicates of blood from several donors. The repertoire was sequenced with immunoSEQ multiplex PCR; TCRdb's copy has only in-frame clones and lacks some. This table has approximately 70,000 clones, approximately 93% appearing once. Source material: T cells isolated from PBMCs. These receptors were taken from a human donor in good health.

This chain links TRBV5-6 with TRBJ1-3, with D perhaps matching TRBD1 (6 bases). The germline V and J ends were trimmed by 0 bases and 0 bases, with 10 bases remaining between them. Germline CDR1 is SGHDT and CDR2 is YYEEEE. This CDR3 has 16 amino acids. CDR3 nucleotides: TGTGCCAGCAGCTTGGCCGGGACACACTCTGGAAACACCATATATTTT. It specifies CASSLAGTHSGNTIYF.

The V and J genes are TRBV10-3 and TRBJ2-3, with 13 bases lining up with TRBD2. J gave up 9 bases and V 8 bases, and 8 bases lay outside the gene matches. Germline-derived CDR1 and CDR2 are ENHRY and SYGVKD. The CDR3 contains 14 residues. CDR3: CAILGTSGELTQYF. As DNA, the CDR3 is TGTGCCATCCTGGGGACTAGCGGGGAGTTAACGCAGTATTTT.

The V call is TRBV9, the J call TRBJ2-2; D gene uncertain. Per germline, CDR1 SGDLS and CDR2 YYNGEE. The germline V and J ends were trimmed by 6 bases and 3 bases, with 6 bases remaining between them. The CDR3 has 12 amino acids. CDR3 bases: TGTGCCAGCAATATAGACACCGGGGAGCTGTTTTTT. It codes for CASNIDTGELFF.

The chain uses TRBV7-9 and TRBJ1-4; D is possibly TRBD1 (5 bases). The CDR3 is 15 amino acids. V lost 5 bases and J 0 bases, leaving 10 bases between the germline ends. Germline V lookup: CDR1 SEHNR, CDR2 FQNEAQ (reference sequence). DNA for the CDR3: TGTGCCAGCAGCCCTCAGGGATCAACTAATGAAAAACTGTTTTTT. Its protein product is CASSPQGSTNEKLFF. Drawing the rest from reference TRBV7-9 and TRBJ1-4, the complete variable domain is DTGVSQNPRHKITKRGQNVTFRCDPISEHNRLYWYRQTLGQGPEFLTYFQNEAQLEKSRLLSDRFSAERPKGSFSTLEIQRTEQGDSAMYLCASSPQGSTNEKLFFGSGTQLSVL.

This chain connects TRBV25-1 to TRBJ2-1, with a weak D call TRBD1 (5 bases). Trimming stripped 6 bases from V and 4 bases from J, with 16 bases between. The germline V gene encodes CDR1 MGHDK and CDR2 SYGVNS. The CDR3 loop spans 15 amino acids. CDR3 in amino acids: CASRDGALTYNEQFF. The CDR3 bases are TGTGCCAGCAGGGATGGGGCCCTTACTTACAATGAGCAGTTCTTC. Filled out from reference TRBV25-1 and TRBJ2-1, the complete variable domain reads EADIYQTPRYLVIGTGKKITLECSQTMGHDKMYWYQQDPGMELHLIHYSYGVNSTEKGDLSSESTVSRIRTEHFPLTLESARPSHTSQYLCASRDGALTYNEQFFGPGTRLTVL.

The chain joins TRBV6-6 to TRBJ1-5, with D possibly being TRBD1 (6 bases). CDR1 and CDR2 (germline): MNHNY, SVGAGI (reference sequence). Trimming removed 8 bases from V and 8 bases from J, with 16 bases in between. There are 13 residues in the CDR3. This chain's CDR3 is CASGGGRIEPQHF. CDR3 in DNA: TGTGCCAGCGGGGGGGGCCGAATCGAGCCCCAGCATTTT.

V gene TRBV2 combines with J gene TRBJ2-1; 9 nucleotides line up with TRBD2. The ends lost 6 bases at V and 3 bases at J; junction bases unmatched: 6. Per germline, CDR1 SNHLY and CDR2 FYNNEI. This CDR3 is 15 amino acids long. Written as DNA, the CDR3 is TGTGCCAGCAGCTTGCAGACTAGCGGCTACAATGAGCAGTTCTTC. This codes for CASSLQTSGYNEQFF.

The rearrangement uses TRBV11-3 and TRBJ2-2, with a weak D call TRBD2 (5 bases). V lost 5 bases, J lost 5 bases, and 9 bases lay in between. CDR3 length: 13 residues. Germline-derived CDR1 and CDR2 are SGHNT and YENEEA. The CDR3 nucleotides read TGTGCCAGCAGCCCCCTAGCTACCGGGGAGCTGTTTTTT. It codes for CASSPLATGELFF.

CDR3 DNA sequence: TGTGCCAGCAGCGTAGGTACTAGCGGGAGCCACGAGCAGTACTTC. Residues: CASSVGTSGSHEQYF. The rearrangement joins TRBV9 to TRBJ2-7; 11 bases are shared with TRBD2. Per germline, CDR1 SGDLS and CDR2 YYNGEE. After removal of 0 bases from V and 5 bases from J, the junction contained 4 bases not matched to a gene. The CDR3 totals 15 residues.

The rearrangement uses TRBV5-1 and TRBJ2-2, with TRBD2 identical over 7 bases. The CDR3 loop spans 15 amino acids. The J segment lost 0 bases and the V segment lost 4 bases, leaving 3 bases of the junction unmatched. Germline V CDR1 and CDR2: SGHRS, YFSETQ. The DNA of the CDR3 is TGCGCCAGCAGCGCGGGAGTTACGAACACCGGGGAGCTGTTTTTT. It translates to CASSAGVTNTGELFF.

A single count supports this clone. This sequence joins TRBV7-3 and TRBJ2-3; 9 bases line up with TRBD2. The V gene's germline CDR1 is SGHTA and CDR2 FQGTGA. V lost 2 bases to trimming and J lost 2 bases; unmatched junction nucleotides: 5. The CDR3 has 16 residues. The CDR3, as DNA: TGTGCCAGCAGCTTAGGGCTAGCGGGATTCACAGATACGCAGTATTTT. Translation: CASSLGLAGFTDTQYF.

The chain links TRBV4-2 to TRBJ2-7, with TRBD2 identical over 14 bases. This CDR3 region has 18 residues. Trimming cost V 2 bases and J 2 bases; bases outside gene matches: 8. The germline V gene has CDR1 LGHNA and CDR2 YNFKEQ. CDR3 coding DNA: TGTGCCAGCAGCCAATTGCCGGGACTAGCGGGAGTTACCTACGAGCAGTACTTC. It codes for CASSQLPGLAGVTYEQYF.

This chain joins TRBV7-3 and TRBJ2-2, with TRBD2 matching 9 bases. The CDR3 is 16 residues long. V gave up 4 bases and J gave up 1 base; unmatched junction bases: 4. Germline lookup yields CDR1 SGHTA and CDR2 FQGTGA. The DNA of the CDR3 is TGTGCCAGCAGCTGGGCGGGAGGGCGGAACACCGGGGAGCTGTTTTTT. It codes for CASSWAGGRNTGELFF.

The gene calls are TRBV6-5 and TRBJ2-7, with D perhaps TRBD1 (6 bases). Germline CDR1 is MNHEY and CDR2 is SVGAGI. Trimming left V 6 bases short and J 4 bases short, with 19 bases between. The CDR3 has 15 residues. The CDR3 protein is CASSQTGHLMYEQYF. The CDR3 DNA sequence: TGTGCCAGCAGCCAAACGGGACACCTCATGTACGAGCAGTACTTC.

The V gene is TRBV2, the J gene TRBJ1-5; 7 nucleotides line up with TRBD1. From germline, CDR1 is SNHLY and CDR2 FYNNEI. CDR3 length: 17 amino acids. The V and J ends lost 1 base and 4 bases, in that order; junction bases with no gene match: 10. The CDR3 nucleotides are TGTGCCAGCAGTGAAGGCTACACCGGGACAGATAATCAGCCCCAGCATTTT. Translated: CASSEGYTGTDNQPQHF.

The CDR3 DNA is TGTGCCAGCAGCCTGAGCGGGGAAGAGACCCAGTACTTC. Protein sequence: CASSLSGEETQYF. The rearrangement links TRBV6-6 to TRBJ2-5, with 7 nucleotides matching TRBD2. The CDR3 consists of 13 residues. Trimming at V came to 6 bases and at J to 3 bases, leaving 4 bases not matched to a gene. CDR1 and CDR2 (germline): MNHNY, SVGAGI (reference sequence).

The chain uses TRBV5-1 and TRBJ1-1, with a tentative D call TRBD1 (5 bases). The V gene's germline CDR1 is SGHRS and CDR2 YFSETQ. V lost 1 base and J lost 4, with 11 bases in between. The CDR3 has 14 residues. CDR3 bases: TGCGCCAGCAGCTTGCAGGGATTGGGCACTGAAGCTTTCTTT. Its protein is CASSLQGLGTEAFF.

The gene calls are TRBV4-3 and TRBJ2-3; 7 bases are shared with TRBD2. The CDR3 is made up of 16 amino acids. Germline lookup yields CDR1 LGHNA and CDR2 YSLEER. With 1 base clipped from V and 4 bases from J, the junction kept 8 bases outside the gene matches. CDR3 DNA: TGCGCCAGCAGCCAAGTCGCGGGAGTGGCTTCAGATACGCAGTATTTT. Translated, it gives CASSQVAGVASDTQYF.

This rearrangement joins TRBV9 to TRBJ2-7; D might be TRBD1 (5 bases). The CDR3 length is 13 residues. CDR1 and CDR2 (germline): SGDLS, YYNGEE. V was cut by 7 bases and J by 5 bases, with 16 bases left in between. The CDR3 region has the DNA TGTGCCAGCGCGTATGACAGTTTCAACGAGCAGTACTTC. It codes for CASAYDSFNEQYF.

The chain joins TRBV6-6 to TRBJ2-5; D is unclear. V was trimmed by 2 bases and J by 5 bases, leaving 6 bases between them. This CDR3 comprises 12 residues. CDR1 is MNHNY, CDR2 SVGAGI, per germline (reference sequence). CDR3 nucleotide sequence: TGTGCCAGCAGTTACGGCATTGAGACCCAGTACTTC. This sequence encodes CASSYGIETQYF.